This T cell receptor (beta chain) is drawn from a study of blood T cells in healthy people across ages. In the study overall: Template switching captured about one barcoded beta molecule per two T cells. Findings and caveats of the study: Strong correlation existed between TCR beta diversity and naive T cell percentage. Conclusively comparing naive with antigen-experienced cells was impossible with unsorted PBMCs.

A second PCR of 7 to 11 cycles used a sample-barcoded 5' primer and a J-beta primer mix. TCRdb reanalysed the 5' RACE reads using MiXCR and keeps one entry per CDR3 protein. Of around 970,000 distinct CDR3 sequences listed, 45% to 60% were seen once; the top ten hold around a fifth. The study recruited healthy Caucasian donors from Russia who were aged about 6 to 95. In this sample, this clonotype turned up a few times. The antigen remains unidentified. From germline, CDR1 is LNHNV and CDR2 YYDKDF (reference sequence). V was pared by 7 bases and J by 1 base, with 8 bases between. The CDR3 length is 14 residues.

The chain combines TRBV15 with TRBJ2-6, with D possibly TRBD2 on 5 matching bases. Sample: blood. The clonotype comes from a woman between 55 and 75 years old in good health. CDR3 sequence: CATKRESGANVLTF. In nucleotides, the CDR3 is TGTGCCACCAAGAGGGAATCTGGGGCCAACGTCCTGACTTTC.